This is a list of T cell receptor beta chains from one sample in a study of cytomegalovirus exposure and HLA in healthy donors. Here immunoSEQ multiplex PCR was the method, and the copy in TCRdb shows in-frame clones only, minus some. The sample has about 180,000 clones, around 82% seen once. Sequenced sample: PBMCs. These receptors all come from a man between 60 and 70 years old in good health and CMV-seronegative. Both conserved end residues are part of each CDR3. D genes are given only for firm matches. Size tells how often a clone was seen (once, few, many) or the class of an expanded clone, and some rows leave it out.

CDR3nt: TGTGCCAGCAGTGAAGGAGTTCGGGTAGGAGAGACCCAGTACTTC; CDR3aa: CASSEGVRVGETQYF; j_gene: TRBJ2-5; v_gene: TRBV6-1; abundance: .; d_gene: .
CDR3nt: TGTGCCTGGACAGGGGGCGCAAACTATGGCTACACCTTC; CDR3aa: CAWTGGANYGYTF; j_gene: TRBJ1-2; v_gene: TRBV30; abundance: .; d_gene: TRBD1
CDR3nt: TGTGCCAGCAGCTTAGGGCTGACCGCTAGCGGGGGGCCGGGTGAGACCCAGTACTTC; CDR3aa: CASSLGLTASGGPGETQYF; j_gene: TRBJ2-5; v_gene: TRBV7-8; abundance: .; d_gene: TRBD2
CDR3nt: TGCGCCAGCAGCCAAGGACTAGCGGGAACCTCCTACGAGCAGTACTTC; CDR3aa: CASSQGLAGTSYEQYF; j_gene: TRBJ2-7; v_gene: TRBV4-3; abundance: .; d_gene: TRBD2
CDR3nt: TGTGCCAGCAGTTACCTTACTAGCGGGAGGGGATACGAGCAGTACTTC; CDR3aa: CASSYLTSGRGYEQYF; j_gene: TRBJ2-7; v_gene: TRBV6-6; abundance: .; d_gene: TRBD2
CDR3nt: TGTGCCAGCAGCTTGGGGTTGACAGTCGGAAACACCATATATTTT; CDR3aa: CASSLGLTVGNTIYF; j_gene: TRBJ1-3; v_gene: TRBV5-4; abundance: .; d_gene: .
CDR3nt: TGCGCCAGCAGCAGTACAGGGGGCAGCAATCAGCCCCAGCATTTT; CDR3aa: CASSSTGGSNQPQHF; j_gene: TRBJ1-5; v_gene: TRBV5-1; abundance: .; d_gene: TRBD1
CDR3nt: TGTGCCAGCAGCTCCAAGGGGGCTGTTAATGAAAAACTGTTTTTT; CDR3aa: CASSSKGAVNEKLFF; j_gene: TRBJ1-4; v_gene: TRBV13; abundance: .; d_gene: TRBD1
CDR3nt: TGTGCCAGCAGGGTTACAGGGATCCCTGAAGCTTTCTTT; CDR3aa: CASRVTGIPEAFF; j_gene: TRBJ1-1; v_gene: TRBV6-5; abundance: .; d_gene: .
CDR3nt: TGTGCCAGTAGTATACGGACAGGATCCTACGAGCAGTACTTC; CDR3aa: CASSIRTGSYEQYF; j_gene: TRBJ2-7; v_gene: TRBV19; abundance: .; d_gene: TRBD1
CDR3nt: TGTGCCAGCAGCGGATCCGGGACAGGGGTGGCCGGGGAGCTGTTTTTT; CDR3aa: CASSGSGTGVAGELFF; j_gene: TRBJ2-2; v_gene: TRBV5-6; abundance: .; d_gene: TRBD1
CDR3nt: TGTGCCAGCAGCCAAACCGGGACTTCCAAGGCCACTGAAGCTTTCTTT; CDR3aa: CASSQTGTSKATEAFF; j_gene: TRBJ1-1; v_gene: TRBV7-2; abundance: .; d_gene: .
CDR3nt: TGTGCCTGGAGTGCTGGGGCGCCCACCAATCAGCCCCAGAATTTT; CDR3aa: CAWSAGAPTNQPQNF; j_gene: TRBJ1-5; v_gene: TRBV30; abundance: .; d_gene: .
CDR3nt: TGTGCCAGTAGTATTGGGGCCTACTCTGGAAACACCATATATTTT; CDR3aa: CASSIGAYSGNTIYF; j_gene: TRBJ1-3; v_gene: TRBV19; abundance: once; d_gene: .
CDR3nt: TGTGCCATCAGTGGACAGGGACTAGCGGGAGGTACCGGGGAGCTGTTTTTT; CDR3aa: CAISGQGLAGGTGELFF; j_gene: TRBJ2-2; v_gene: TRBV10-3; abundance: .; d_gene: TRBD2
CDR3nt: TGTGCCAGCAGCGAGGTAGCGGGACCCTACAATGAGCAGTTCTTC; CDR3aa: CASSEVAGPYNEQFF; j_gene: TRBJ2-1; v_gene: TRBV6-4; abundance: few; d_gene: TRBD2
CDR3nt: TGCAGCGTTGAACCGGGACAGGGGTACGAGCAGTACTTC; CDR3aa: CSVEPGQGYEQYF; j_gene: TRBJ2-7; v_gene: TRBV29-1; abundance: once; d_gene: TRBD1
CDR3nt: TGTGCCAGCAGTTTATGGAGAGGGCCTCAGCCCCAGCATTTT; CDR3aa: CASSLWRGPQPQHF; j_gene: TRBJ1-5; v_gene: TRBV28; abundance: .; d_gene: .
CDR3nt: TGTGCCAGCAGTAAGGGACAGCTGTACAATGAGCAGTTCTTC; CDR3aa: CASSKGQLYNEQFF; j_gene: TRBJ2-1; v_gene: TRBV2; abundance: .; d_gene: TRBD1
CDR3nt: TGTGCCAGCAGCGTAGCAGCAGGGCCGCCATCCTACGAGCAGTACTTC; CDR3aa: CASSVAAGPPSYEQYF; j_gene: TRBJ2-7; v_gene: TRBV9; abundance: .; d_gene: .
CDR3nt: TGTGCCAGCAGTGACCTAGGACAGGGGTTTGGGGAGCAGTACTTC; CDR3aa: CASSDLGQGFGEQYF; j_gene: TRBJ2-7; v_gene: TRBV6-6; abundance: .; d_gene: TRBD1
CDR3nt: TGTGCCACCAGCAGAGATCAGGGTGGTGGCACTGAAGCTTTCTTT; CDR3aa: CATSRDQGGGTEAFF; j_gene: TRBJ1-1; v_gene: TRBV15; abundance: .; d_gene: .
CDR3nt: TGTGCCAGTAGTGCCCAGACTAGAGCCAAAAACATTCAGTACTTC; CDR3aa: CASSAQTRAKNIQYF; j_gene: TRBJ2-4; v_gene: TRBV19; abundance: .; d_gene: .
CDR3nt: TGTGCCAGCAGTTTATCGAAGGGGGATACGGTCCAGTACTTC; CDR3aa: CASSLSKGDTVQYF; j_gene: TRBJ2-7; v_gene: TRBV27; abundance: .; d_gene: .